Listed below are T cell receptor beta chains from one sample, sequenced in a study of cytomegalovirus exposure and HLA in healthy donors. Libraries were prepared by immunoSEQ multiplex PCR; TCRdb keeps only in-frame clonotypes and omits some of them. The data hold 150,000 to 180,000 clones, with roughly three quarters observed a single time. The sample taken for sequencing was PBMCs. These receptors all stem from a young man in good health and CMV-seropositive. Both conserved end residues are part of each CDR3. D genes are given only for firm matches. Size is stated for part of the rows, as once, few or many counts, or as a class when the clone is expanded.

d_call: TRBD2
j_call: TRBJ2-5
v_call: TRBV29-1
clone_size: -
cdr3_aa: CSVWTSGREETQYF
cdr3_nt: TGCAGCGTTTGGACTAGCGGGAGGGAAGAGACCCAGTACTTC

d_call: -
j_call: TRBJ2-7
v_call: TRBV25-1
clone_size: once
cdr3_aa: CAILQDSYEQYF
cdr3_nt: TGTGCCATCCTACAGGACTCCTACGAGCAGTACTTC

d_call: -
j_call: TRBJ1-5
v_call: TRBV5-8
clone_size: -
cdr3_aa: CASSLGSGWYSNQPQHF
cdr3_nt: TGTGCCAGCAGCTTAGGGAGTGGGTGGTATAGCAATCAGCCCCAGCATTTT

d_call: -
j_call: TRBJ2-1
v_call: TRBV6-6
clone_size: -
cdr3_aa: CASSFSGSDNEQFF
cdr3_nt: TGTGCCAGCAGTTTCTCCGGGAGCGACAATGAGCAGTTCTTC

d_call: -
j_call: TRBJ1-1
v_call: TRBV14
clone_size: -
cdr3_aa: CASRLLVGGEAFF
cdr3_nt: TGTGCCAGCAGGCTCTTGGTAGGGGGTGAAGCTTTCTTT

d_call: -
j_call: TRBJ2-3
v_call: TRBV30
clone_size: -
cdr3_aa: CAWSVSGSTDTQYF
cdr3_nt: TGTGCCTGGAGTGTAAGCGGTAGCACAGATACGCAGTATTTT

d_call: -
j_call: TRBJ1-1
v_call: TRBV5-1
clone_size: -
cdr3_aa: CASSLAEVGRVNTEAFF
cdr3_nt: TGCGCCAGCAGCTTGGCCGAGGTAGGGAGGGTAAACACTGAAGCTTTCTTT

d_call: -
j_call: TRBJ2-7
v_call: TRBV7-6
clone_size: -
cdr3_aa: CASSLQGSSYEQYF
cdr3_nt: TGTGCCAGCAGCCTACAGGGAAGCTCCTACGAGCAGTACTTC

d_call: -
j_call: TRBJ2-1
v_call: TRBV7-9
clone_size: -
cdr3_aa: CASSSARVSYNEQFF
cdr3_nt: TGTGCCAGCAGCTCCGCGCGAGTCTCCTACAATGAGCAGTTCTTC

d_call: -
j_call: TRBJ1-1
v_call: TRBV11-2
clone_size: -
cdr3_aa: CASSLDRGTEAFF
cdr3_nt: TGTGCCAGCAGCTTAGACCGAGGCACTGAAGCTTTCTTT

d_call: TRBD1
j_call: TRBJ1-4
v_call: TRBV19
clone_size: few
cdr3_aa: CASSIVRTGSFSTNEKLFF
cdr3_nt: TGTGCCAGTAGTATCGTTCGGACAGGGAGCTTCTCAACTAATGAAAAACTGTTTTTT

d_call: TRBD1
j_call: TRBJ2-3
v_call: TRBV5-4
clone_size: -
cdr3_aa: CASSLGGTGVPDTQYF
cdr3_nt: TGTGCCAGCAGCTTGGGAGGGACAGGGGTGCCAGATACGCAGTATTTT

d_call: TRBD2
j_call: TRBJ2-7
v_call: TRBV9
clone_size: -
cdr3_aa: CASSVAGGGSPSEQYF
cdr3_nt: TGTGCCAGCAGCGTAGCCGGGGGGGGGAGCCCAAGCGAGCAGTACTTC

d_call: -
j_call: TRBJ1-3
v_call: TRBV6-6
clone_size: -
cdr3_aa: CASSGDSMGGNTIYF
cdr3_nt: TGTGCCAGCAGTGGGGACTCCATGGGGGGAAACACCATATATTTT

d_call: TRBD1
j_call: TRBJ1-5
v_call: TRBV5-1
clone_size: -
cdr3_aa: CASSLGQGANQPQHF
cdr3_nt: TGCGCCAGCAGCTTGGGACAGGGGGCAAATCAGCCCCAGCATTTT

d_call: -
j_call: TRBJ2-2
v_call: TRBV9
clone_size: few
cdr3_aa: CASSVNSPTGELFF
cdr3_nt: TGTGCCAGCAGCGTAAACAGCCCCACCGGGGAGCTGTTTTTT

d_call: -
j_call: TRBJ1-5
v_call: TRBV27
clone_size: -
cdr3_aa: CASSEGWNQPQHF
cdr3_nt: TGTGCCAGCAGCGAGGGTTGGAATCAGCCCCAGCATTTT

d_call: -
j_call: TRBJ1-2
v_call: TRBV29-1
clone_size: -
cdr3_aa: CSVGGMRGYTF
cdr3_nt: TGCAGCGTTGGCGGGATGAGAGGCTACACCTTC

d_call: -
j_call: TRBJ1-6
v_call: TRBV13
clone_size: -
cdr3_aa: CASSSGVGSPLHF
cdr3_nt: TGTGCCAGCAGCTCCGGGGTAGGTTCACCCCTCCACTTT

d_call: -
j_call: TRBJ1-5
v_call: TRBV28
clone_size: -
cdr3_aa: CASRRGTPNQPQHF
cdr3_nt: TGTGCCAGCAGACGTGGGACACCCAATCAGCCCCAGCATTTT

d_call: -
j_call: TRBJ1-1
v_call: TRBV7-2
clone_size: -
cdr3_aa: CASSLGGSGAGAVISEAFF
cdr3_nt: TGTGCCAGCAGCTTAGGGGGAAGTGGAGCAGGGGCAGTGATCTCTGAAGCTTTCTTT

d_call: -
j_call: TRBJ1-5
v_call: TRBV15
clone_size: -
cdr3_aa: CATSRDSGFNQPQHF
cdr3_nt: TGTGCCACCAGCAGAGATTCAGGGTTCAATCAGCCCCAGCATTTT

d_call: TRBD2
j_call: TRBJ2-1
v_call: TRBV5-4
clone_size: -
cdr3_aa: CASSPRTSDNEQFF
cdr3_nt: TGTGCCAGCAGCCCGAGGACTAGCGACAATGAGCAGTTCTTC

d_call: -
j_call: TRBJ2-7
v_call: TRBV19
clone_size: -
cdr3_aa: CASKRRRVPYSYEQYF
cdr3_nt: TGTGCCAGCAAAAGGCGGAGGGTTCCATACTCCTACGAGCAGTACTTC

d_call: -
j_call: TRBJ2-7
v_call: TRBV28
clone_size: -
cdr3_aa: CASRTGYEQYF
cdr3_nt: TGTGCCAGCAGGACAGGCTACGAGCAGTACTTC

d_call: -
j_call: TRBJ2-2
v_call: TRBV13
clone_size: few
cdr3_aa: CASSLGSLTNTGELFF
cdr3_nt: TGTGCCAGCAGCTTAGGCAGTCTGACGAACACCGGGGAGCTGTTTTTT

d_call: -
j_call: TRBJ1-4
v_call: TRBV7-8
clone_size: -
cdr3_aa: CASSQRRQFNEKLFF
cdr3_nt: TGTGCCAGCAGTCAACGGAGGCAGTTTAATGAAAAACTGTTTTTT

d_call: -
j_call: TRBJ1-1
v_call: TRBV5-4
clone_size: -
cdr3_aa: CASSLEARPNTEAFF
cdr3_nt: TGTGCCAGCAGCTTGGAAGCCAGGCCGAACACTGAAGCTTTCTTT

d_call: TRBD1
j_call: TRBJ2-7
v_call: TRBV5-1
clone_size: -
cdr3_aa: CASSQGQGNYEQYF
cdr3_nt: TGCGCCAGCAGCCAGGGACAGGGAAACTACGAGCAGTACTTC

d_call: -
j_call: TRBJ1-1
v_call: TRBV5-6
clone_size: -
cdr3_aa: CASSVYSTYEAFF
cdr3_nt: TGTGCCAGCAGCGTATACTCCACCTACGAAGCTTTCTTT

d_call: TRBD1
j_call: TRBJ2-2
v_call: TRBV5-1
clone_size: -
cdr3_aa: CASLQSTGGDTGELFF
cdr3_nt: TGCGCCAGCTTACAATCGACAGGGGGCGACACCGGGGAGCTGTTTTTT

d_call: -
j_call: TRBJ2-6
v_call: TRBV28
clone_size: -
cdr3_aa: CASSWGRSGANVLTF
cdr3_nt: TGTGCCAGCAGTTGGGGCCGGTCTGGGGCCAACGTCCTGACTTTC

d_call: -
j_call: TRBJ2-7
v_call: TRBV5-1
clone_size: -
cdr3_aa: CASSFPGSYEQYF
cdr3_nt: TGCGCCAGCAGCTTCCCAGGCAGCTACGAGCAGTACTTC

d_call: -
j_call: TRBJ1-1
v_call: TRBV19
clone_size: -
cdr3_aa: CAGGAGPTEAFF
cdr3_nt: TGTGCCGGGGGGGCGGGCCCCACTGAAGCTTTCTTT

d_call: TRBD1
j_call: TRBJ2-2
v_call: TRBV27
clone_size: once
cdr3_aa: CASRLSGTVNTGELFF
cdr3_nt: TGTGCCAGCAGACTATCCGGGACAGTGAACACCGGGGAGCTGTTTTTT

d_call: -
j_call: TRBJ1-5
v_call: TRBV4-2
clone_size: -
cdr3_aa: CASSQGAYSNQPQHF
cdr3_nt: TGTGCCAGCAGCCAAGGGGCCTATAGCAATCAGCCCCAGCATTTT

d_call: TRBD1
j_call: TRBJ2-6
v_call: TRBV27
clone_size: -
cdr3_aa: CASRTGLSGANVLTF
cdr3_nt: TGTGCCAGCCGGACAGGCCTCTCTGGGGCCAACGTCCTGACTTTC

d_call: TRBD2
j_call: TRBJ2-7
v_call: TRBV15
clone_size: -
cdr3_aa: CATRHTGTGGDYEQYF
cdr3_nt: TGTGCCACCAGGCATACAGGTACGGGAGGGGACTACGAGCAGTACTTC

d_call: TRBD2
j_call: TRBJ2-3
v_call: TRBV5-1
clone_size: -
cdr3_aa: CASTRIGGGSTDTQYF
cdr3_nt: TGCGCCAGCACGAGGATAGGCGGGGGGAGCACAGATACGCAGTATTTT

d_call: TRBD1
j_call: TRBJ1-3
v_call: TRBV7-2
clone_size: -
cdr3_aa: CASSSRQGNGNTIYF
cdr3_nt: TGTGCCAGCAGCTCCCGACAGGGGAATGGAAACACCATATATTTT

d_call: TRBD1
j_call: TRBJ1-5
v_call: TRBV4-1
clone_size: -
cdr3_aa: CASSQGQALDGQPQHF
cdr3_nt: TGCGCCAGCAGCCAGGGACAGGCCCTCGACGGTCAGCCCCAGCATTTT

d_call: -
j_call: TRBJ1-1
v_call: TRBV7-9
clone_size: -
cdr3_aa: CASSSQDTEAFF
cdr3_nt: TGTGCCAGCAGTTCCCAGGACACTGAAGCTTTCTTT

d_call: -
j_call: TRBJ1-2
v_call: TRBV4-1
clone_size: -
cdr3_aa: CASSQDVIDTYYGYTF
cdr3_nt: TGCGCCAGCAGCCAAGACGTGATTGACACTTACTATGGCTACACCTTC

d_call: TRBD1
j_call: TRBJ1-6
v_call: TRBV27
clone_size: -
cdr3_aa: CASSFGQANSPLHF
cdr3_nt: TGTGCCAGCAGTTTCGGACAGGCTAATTCACCCCTCCACTTT

d_call: -
j_call: TRBJ1-5
v_call: TRBV6-5
clone_size: -
cdr3_aa: CASSSTPHSNQPQHF
cdr3_nt: TGTGCCAGCAGCTCGACACCCCATAGCAATCAGCCCCAGCATTTT

d_call: -
j_call: TRBJ1-1
v_call: TRBV15
clone_size: -
cdr3_aa: CATSRGGANTEAFF
cdr3_nt: TGTGCCACCAGCAGGGGAGGGGCGAACACTGAAGCTTTCTTT

d_call: -
j_call: TRBJ1-1
v_call: TRBV5-1
clone_size: -
cdr3_aa: CASSLAGWDTEAFF
cdr3_nt: TGCGCCAGCAGCTTGGCCGGGTGGGACACTGAAGCTTTCTTT

d_call: TRBD2
j_call: TRBJ2-7
v_call: TRBV28
clone_size: -
cdr3_aa: CASSLASGGSYEQYF
cdr3_nt: TGTGCCAGCAGTTTAGCCAGCGGGGGTTCCTACGAGCAGTACTTC

d_call: TRBD2
j_call: TRBJ2-3
v_call: TRBV9
clone_size: -
cdr3_aa: CASSVGGGGGSGDTQYF
cdr3_nt: TGTGCCAGCAGCGTAGGGGGAGGCGGGGGGAGTGGGGATACGCAGTATTTT

d_call: -
j_call: TRBJ2-7
v_call: TRBV4-1
clone_size: -
cdr3_aa: CASSQESGVSAYEQYF
cdr3_nt: TGCGCCAGCAGCCAAGAGTCGGGGGTTTCAGCCTACGAGCAGTACTTC

d_call: TRBD1
j_call: TRBJ1-3
v_call: TRBV30
clone_size: -
cdr3_aa: CAWSPYTGVGNTIYF
cdr3_nt: TGTGCCTGGAGTCCGTACACAGGGGTTGGAAACACCATATATTTT

d_call: -
j_call: TRBJ1-5
v_call: TRBV28
clone_size: -
cdr3_aa: CASSIGQIYNQPQHF
cdr3_nt: TGTGCCAGCAGTATAGGACAGATCTATAATCAGCCCCAGCATTTT

d_call: -
j_call: TRBJ2-7
v_call: TRBV5-6
clone_size: once
cdr3_aa: CASSFNRAHEQYF
cdr3_nt: TGTGCCAGCAGCTTTAACAGGGCCCACGAGCAGTACTTC

d_call: -
j_call: TRBJ1-4
v_call: TRBV7-9
clone_size: -
cdr3_aa: CASSLGYSSEKLFF
cdr3_nt: TGTGCCAGCAGCTTAGGCTACAGTTCGGAAAAACTGTTTTTT

d_call: TRBD1
j_call: TRBJ2-7
v_call: TRBV19
clone_size: few
cdr3_aa: CASSPDRGSNEQYF
cdr3_nt: TGTGCCAGTAGTCCGGACAGGGGGAGTAACGAGCAGTACTTC

d_call: TRBD2
j_call: TRBJ2-5
v_call: TRBV27
clone_size: -
cdr3_aa: CASSWGSGSGTQYF
cdr3_nt: TGTGCCAGCAGTTGGGGGAGCGGGAGTGGGACCCAGTACTTC

d_call: -
j_call: TRBJ2-3
v_call: TRBV6-5
clone_size: -
cdr3_aa: CASSYPGQDTQYF
cdr3_nt: TGTGCCAGCAGTTACCCAGGACAGGATACGCAGTATTTT